This T cell receptor (beta chain) was obtained from a study of blood T cell repertoires in COVID-19. At the level of the study: Both acute and convalescent COVID-19 samples were obtained from the United States, Italy and Spain.

Study processing details: For nucleated cells, counts were estimated from reference gene primer amplification. Sequencing was performed with immunoSEQ multiplex PCR; in TCRdb, only in-frame clones are kept and a portion is missing. V, J and clone size are those of that table, while D and trimming were read from the DNA. Of hundreds of thousands of clones in the sample, around 90% were seen once. This CDR3 is built from 15 residues. V lost 7 bases, J lost 5 bases, and 18 bases lay in between. In Seattle, patients joined the study during active infection and were tracked longitudinally. The clonotype comes from a woman aged 25 to 45 with COVID-19, enrolled during active disease. The V and J genes are TRBV6-7 and TRBJ1-5; perhaps TRBD1 as D (5 bases). TRBV6-7 is an ORF; its function is uncertain. The sequencing input was peripheral blood. CDR3 protein: CASIPRGGRHQPQHF. In DNA, the CDR3 is TGTGCCAGCATACCCCGTGGGGGGAGGCATCAGCCCCAGCATTTT.